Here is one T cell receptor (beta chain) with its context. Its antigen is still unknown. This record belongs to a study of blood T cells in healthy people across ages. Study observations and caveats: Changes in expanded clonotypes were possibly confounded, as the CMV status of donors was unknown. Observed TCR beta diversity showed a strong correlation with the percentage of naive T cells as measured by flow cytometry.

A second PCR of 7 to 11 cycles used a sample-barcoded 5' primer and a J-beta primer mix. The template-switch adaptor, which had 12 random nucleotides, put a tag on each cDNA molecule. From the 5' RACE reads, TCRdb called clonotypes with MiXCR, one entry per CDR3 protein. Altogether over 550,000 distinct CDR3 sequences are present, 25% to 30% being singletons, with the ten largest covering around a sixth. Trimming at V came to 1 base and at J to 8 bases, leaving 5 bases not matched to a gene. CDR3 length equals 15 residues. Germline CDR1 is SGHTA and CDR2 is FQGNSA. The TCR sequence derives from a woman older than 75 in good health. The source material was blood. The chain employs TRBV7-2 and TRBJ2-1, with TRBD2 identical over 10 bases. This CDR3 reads CASSLVGLAGDEQFF. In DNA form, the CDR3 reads TGTGCCAGCAGCTTAGTAGGCCTAGCGGGAGATGAGCAGTTCTTC.